Below are 19 T cell receptor beta chains sequenced from a single sample in a study of T cells after yellow fever vaccination. In TCRdb, the 5' RACE reads were re-called with MiXCR into one record per CDR3 protein. The sample has a few hundred thousand distinct CDR3 sequences; about 5.2% are singletons. The sample consisted of CD4+ T cells sorted from PBMCs, taken on the day of the yellow fever booster vaccination. The receptor set was obtained from a man aged 18 to 30 who received the YFV17D yellow fever vaccine.

The chain is built from TRBV19 and TRBJ2-5; 7 bases align to TRBD1. Germline V CDR1 and CDR2: LNHDA, SQIVND (reference sequence). This CDR3 is 16 amino acids long. After removal of 8 bases from V and 2 bases from J, the junction contained 14 bases not matched to a gene. CDR3 loop: CASELTFGTAQETQYF. The CDR3 region has the DNA TGTGCCAGTGAACTAACCTTCGGGACAGCACAAGAGACCCAGTACTTC.

A few counts support this clonotype. The rearrangement links TRBV6-2 or TRBV6-3 to TRBJ2-3, with 11 bases fitting TRBD2. The V and J ends lost 4 bases and 5 bases, in that order; junction bases with no gene match: 2. The CDR3 consists of 14 residues. Germline assignment: CDR1 MNHEY and CDR2 SVGEGT. The CDR3 bases are TGTGCCAGCAGTTGGCTAGCGGGGGGAGATACGCAGTATTTT. Its protein is CASSWLAGGDTQYF.

This clonotype came up a few times. The chain joins TRBV7-2 to TRBJ2-6, with a possible D match to TRBD2 (6 bases). V dropped 4 bases and J dropped 0 bases, with 7 bases sitting between them. In germline, CDR1 is SGHTA, CDR2 FQGNSA. There are 15 residues in the CDR3. CDR3 nucleotide sequence: TGTGCCAGCAGCTCGGGACTCTCTGGGGCCAACGTCCTGACTTTC. Its protein is CASSSGLSGANVLTF.

This clonotype has just a few counts. This sequence joins TRBV6-5 and TRBJ1-2; D is undetermined. The CDR3 covers 11 residues. Germline values: CDR1 MNHEY, CDR2 SVGAGI. V lost 10 bases and J 8 bases, leaving 14 bases between the germline ends. CDR3 bases: TGTGCCACCGGCCTCCAGGCGGGCTACACCTTC. Amino acids: CATGLQAGYTF.

The table lists this clonotype with many counts. The genes are TRBV7-2 and TRBJ2-1; 7 nucleotides agree with TRBD1. CDR3 length: 15 residues. J lost 7 bases, V lost 5 bases, and 11 bases had no gene match. CDR1 and CDR2 (germline): SGHTA, FQGNSA. The DNA for the CDR3 is TGTGCCAGCAGCCCTCAGACAGGGATTGAGAATGAGCAGTTCTTC. It codes for CASSPQTGIENEQFF.

This clonotype showed up many times. CDR3: CASSLEGQLETQYF. The CDR3 bases are TGCGCCAGCAGCTTGGAGGGCCAGCTCGAGACCCAGTACTTC. V usage is TRBV5-1 and J usage is TRBJ2-5; no clear D gene. Germline V gene lookup returns CDR1 SGHRS and CDR2 YFSETQ. V was cut by 0 bases and J by 5 bases, with 11 bases left in between. The CDR3 contains 14 residues.

The chain employs TRBV11-2 and TRBJ2-2, with 7 bases that match TRBD1. The ends lost 3 bases at V and 9 bases at J; junction bases unmatched: 4. Germline loops: CDR1 SGHAT, CDR2 FQNNGV. CDR3 length equals 13 residues. CDR3: CASSFGQDRELFF. The CDR3 nucleotides are TGTGCCAGCAGCTTCGGACAGGATCGGGAGCTGTTTTTT.

This clonotype showed up just a few times. The chain links TRBV7-9 to TRBJ2-1, with 8 bases fitting TRBD1. Germline V CDR1 and CDR2: SEHNR, FQNEAQ (reference sequence). V lost 3 bases and J lost 1; bases outside the gene matches: 5. The CDR3 loop spans 16 amino acids. The DNA for the CDR3 is TGTGCCAGCAGCTTCGGACAGGGCCTTTCCTACAATGAGCAGTTCTTC. It yields the protein CASSFGQGLSYNEQFF. The complete variable domain, with remaining parts taken from reference TRBV7-9 and TRBJ2-1, reads DTGVSQNPRHKITKRGQNVTFRCDPISEHNRLYWYRQTLGQGPEFLTYFQNEAQLEKSRLLSDRFSAERPKGSFSTLEIQRTEQGDSAMYLCASSFGQGLSYNEQFFGPGTRLTVL.

This clonotype has ten or more counts. The chain uses TRBV6-2 or TRBV6-3 and TRBJ2-3; tentative D call: TRBD1 (6 bases). Germline V gives CDR1 MNHEY, CDR2 SVGEGT. The germline V and J ends were trimmed by 5 bases and 2 bases, with 11 bases remaining between them. This CDR3 is 14 amino acids long. The CDR3 protein is CASSQGPDTDTQYF. CDR3 in DNA: TGTGCCAGCAGTCAGGGGCCCGACACAGATACGCAGTATTTT.

The rearrangement links TRBV19 to TRBJ1-6; the D is unclear. Germline CDR1 is LNHDA and CDR2 is SQIVND (reference sequence). This CDR3 contains 14 residues. Trimming left V 5 bases short and J 9 bases short, with 14 bases between. CDR3 in DNA: TGTGCCAGTAGTTTCGGGGTCCAAGGTTCACCCCTCCACTTT. It is translated as CASSFGVQGSPLHF.

The sample holds a few counts of this clonotype. The genes are TRBV7-9 and TRBJ1-2; D unresolved. CDR1 and CDR2 (germline): SEHNR, FQNEAQ (reference sequence). The CDR3 has 14 amino acids. V lost 1 base and J 7 bases, leaving 13 bases between the germline ends. The CDR3 DNA sequence: TGTGCCAGCAGCTTAGAACCCGGGGTAGGTGGCTACACCTTC. The encoded protein is CASSLEPGVGGYTF.

At least ten counts were recorded for this clonotype. The chain's CDR3 is CASSPRRGNTEAFF. Here the CDR3 DNA reads TGTGCCAGCAGCCCTCGCAGGGGGAACACTGAAGCTTTCTTT. The chain has TRBV7-2 and TRBJ1-1, with a weak D call TRBD1 (6 bases). Germline V CDR1 and CDR2: SGHTA, FQGNSA. The V and J ends lost 5 bases and 1 base respectively, with 11 bases between them. The CDR3 is 14 amino acids.

This clonotype has a count of ten or more. The V gene is TRBV7-2, the J gene TRBJ1-6; weak D call: TRBD1 (6 bases). The CDR3 has 15 amino acids. The V gene's germline CDR1 is SGHTA and CDR2 FQGNSA. The V end was cut by 2 bases, the J end by 7 bases, with 12 bases between. CDR3 residues: CASSLSPGENSPLHF. DNA for the CDR3: TGTGCCAGCAGCTTATCACCAGGGGAAAATTCACCCCTCCACTTT.

This clonotype was counted only a few times. This sequence joins TRBV7-3 and TRBJ2-5; D is perhaps TRBD1 (6 bases). The germline V and J ends were trimmed by 3 bases and 4 bases, with 12 bases remaining between them. This CDR3 has 14 amino acids. The germline V gene has CDR1 SGHTA and CDR2 FQGTGA. Here the CDR3 DNA reads TGTGCCAGCAGCTTTCAGGGGTCTGGAGAGACCCAGTACTTC. This gives the protein CASSFQGSGETQYF. Combining the CDR3 with reference TRBV7-3 and TRBJ2-5 gives the whole variable domain GAGVSQTPSNKVTEKGKYVELRCDPISGHTALYWYRQSLGQGPEFLIYFQGTGAADDSGLPNDRFFAVRPEGSVSTLKIQRTERGDSAVYLCASSFQGSGETQYFGPGTRLLVL.

In its sample, this clonotype was seen a few times. The V call is TRBV12-3 or TRBV12-4, the J call TRBJ1-1, with 8 bases identical to TRBD1. Trimming took 6 bases from V and 3 from J; bases not matched to a gene: 3. The CDR3 contains 13 residues. DNA for the CDR3: TGTGCCAGCAGCCCCAGGGGGCACACTGAAGCTTTCTTT. This sequence encodes CASSPRGHTEAFF.

The chain uses TRBV30 and TRBJ2-3, with D possibly being TRBD2 (7 bases). Trimming shortened V by 1 base and J by 10 bases, and 9 bases separated the two germline ends. The CDR3 loop spans 11 amino acids. Germline loops: CDR1 GTSNPN, CDR2 SVGIG (reference sequence). This CDR3 reads CAWSGGGSQYF. The CDR3 DNA reads as TGTGCCTGGAGTGGGGGGGGCTCGCAGTATTTT.

The chain links TRBV3-1 to TRBJ1-2, with D possibly being TRBD1 (6 bases). Germline lookup yields CDR1 LGHDT and CDR2 YNNKEL (reference sequence). CDR3 length: 12 amino acids. The V gene lost 5 bases and the J gene lost 7 bases, with 11 bases spanning the gap. The CDR3 is CASSTSGAGYTF. CDR3 DNA: TGTGCCAGCAGCACGTCAGGGGCTGGCTACACCTTC. The full variable domain, its missing parts supplied by reference TRBV3-1 and TRBJ1-2, is DTAVSQTPKYLVTQMGNDKSIKCEQNLGHDTMYWYKQDSKKFLKIMFSYNNKELIINETVPNRFSPKSPDKAHLNLHINSLELGDSAVYFCASSTSGAGYTFGSGTRLTVV.

The J gene is TRBJ2-3, the V gene TRBV10-3; tentatively, D is TRBD1 (6 bases). Deletions cut 8 bases from V and 2 bases from J, with 20 bases between. The germline V gene has CDR1 ENHRY and CDR2 SYGVKD. The CDR3 extends over 16 amino acids. CDR3 amino acids: CAISSRRQENTDTQYF. CDR3 in DNA: TGTGCCATCTCATCGCGTCGACAGGAGAACACAGATACGCAGTATTTT.

The table lists this clonotype with a few counts. The chain carries TRBV5-1 and TRBJ1-1; 7 bases are a match to TRBD1. Germline assignment: CDR1 SGHRS and CDR2 YFSETQ. V trimming: 2 bases; J trimming: 2 bases; junction bases outside the gene matches: 6. This CDR3 comprises 15 residues. CDR3 residues: CASSFQSGGNTEAFF. CDR3 bases: TGCGCCAGCAGCTTTCAATCAGGGGGAAACACTGAAGCTTTCTTT.